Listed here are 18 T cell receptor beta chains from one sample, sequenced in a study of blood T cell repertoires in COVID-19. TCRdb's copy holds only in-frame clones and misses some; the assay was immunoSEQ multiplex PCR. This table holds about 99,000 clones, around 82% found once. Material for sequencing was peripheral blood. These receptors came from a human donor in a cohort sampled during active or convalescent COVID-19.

CDR3 sequence (DNA): TGTGCCAGCAGTCACTCGCAAGAGACCCAGTACTTC. It translates to CASSHSQETQYF. The V gene is TRBV3-1 (or the pseudogene TRBV3-2), the J gene TRBJ2-5; D is unresolved. Looked up from germline, CDR1 is LGHDT and CDR2 is YNNKEL (reference sequence). The germline V and J ends were trimmed by 6 bases and 2 bases, with 7 bases remaining between them. This CDR3 spans 12 amino acids.

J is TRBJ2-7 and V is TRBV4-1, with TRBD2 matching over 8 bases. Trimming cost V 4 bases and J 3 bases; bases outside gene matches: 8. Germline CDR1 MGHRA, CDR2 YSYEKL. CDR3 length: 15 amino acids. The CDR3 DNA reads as TGCGCCAGCAGCCCCCGGACTAGCTCCAGCTACGAGCAGTACTTC. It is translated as CASSPRTSSSYEQYF.

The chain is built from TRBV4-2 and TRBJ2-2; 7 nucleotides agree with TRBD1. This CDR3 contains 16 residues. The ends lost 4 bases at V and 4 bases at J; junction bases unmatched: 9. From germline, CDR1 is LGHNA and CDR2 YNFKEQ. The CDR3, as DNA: TGTGCCAGCAGCCGCCCCGGGACAGCCTTCACCGGGGAGCTGTTTTTT. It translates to CASSRPGTAFTGELFF.

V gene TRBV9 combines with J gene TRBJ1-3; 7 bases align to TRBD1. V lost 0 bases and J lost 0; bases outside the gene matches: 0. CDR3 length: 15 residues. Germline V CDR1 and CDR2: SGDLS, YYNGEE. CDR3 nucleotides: TGTGCCAGCAGCGTAGACAGGGGCTCTGGAAACACCATATATTTT. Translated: CASSVDRGSGNTIYF.

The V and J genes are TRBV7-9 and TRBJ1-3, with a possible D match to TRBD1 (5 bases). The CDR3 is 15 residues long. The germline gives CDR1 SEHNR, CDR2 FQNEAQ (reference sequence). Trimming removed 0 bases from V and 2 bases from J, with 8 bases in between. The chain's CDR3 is CASSLAPGAGNTIYF. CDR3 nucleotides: TGTGCCAGCAGCTTAGCGCCGGGGGCTGGAAACACCATATATTTT. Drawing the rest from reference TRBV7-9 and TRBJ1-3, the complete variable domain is DTGVSQNPRHKITKRGQNVTFRCDPISEHNRLYWYRQTLGQGPEFLTYFQNEAQLEKSRLLSDRFSAERPKGSFSTLEIQRTEQGDSAMYLCASSLAPGAGNTIYFGEGSWLTVV.

CDR3 loop: CASSQKDRGQPQHF. For the CDR3, the DNA is TGTGCCAGCAGCCAGAAGGACAGGGGTCAGCCCCAGCATTTT. V and J are TRBV3-1 (or the pseudogene TRBV3-2) and TRBJ1-5; 9 bases are shared with TRBD1. CDR1 is LGHDT and CDR2 is YNNKEL in the germline V gene (reference sequence). V lost 3 bases to trimming and J lost 6 bases; unmatched junction nucleotides: 3. CDR3 length: 14 amino acids.

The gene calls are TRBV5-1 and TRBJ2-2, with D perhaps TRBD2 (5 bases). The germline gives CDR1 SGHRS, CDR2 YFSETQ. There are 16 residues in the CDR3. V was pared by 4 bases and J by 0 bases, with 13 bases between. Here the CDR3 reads CASSPRPGTNTGELFF. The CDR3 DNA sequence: TGCGCCAGCAGCCCCAGACCCGGGACGAACACCGGGGAGCTGTTTTTT.

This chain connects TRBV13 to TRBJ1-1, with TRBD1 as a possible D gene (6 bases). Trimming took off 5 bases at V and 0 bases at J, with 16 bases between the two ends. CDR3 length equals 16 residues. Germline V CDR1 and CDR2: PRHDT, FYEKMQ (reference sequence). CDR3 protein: CASSLGTGTLNTEAFF. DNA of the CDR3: TGTGCCAGCAGCCTCGGTACCGGGACACTGAACACTGAAGCTTTCTTT.

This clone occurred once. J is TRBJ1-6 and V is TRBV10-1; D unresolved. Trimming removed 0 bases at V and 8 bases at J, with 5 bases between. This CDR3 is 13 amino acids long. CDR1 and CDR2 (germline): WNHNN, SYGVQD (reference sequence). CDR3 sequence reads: CASSESTYSPLHF. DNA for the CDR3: TGCGCCAGCAGTGAGTCCACATATTCACCCCTCCACTTT.

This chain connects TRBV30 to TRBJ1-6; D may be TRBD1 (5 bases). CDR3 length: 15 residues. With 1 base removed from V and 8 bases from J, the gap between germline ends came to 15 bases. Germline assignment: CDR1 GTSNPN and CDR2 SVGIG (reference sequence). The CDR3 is CAWSEGRVGDSPLHF. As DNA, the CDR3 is TGTGCCTGGAGTGAAGGCAGGGTCGGTGATTCACCCCTCCACTTT.

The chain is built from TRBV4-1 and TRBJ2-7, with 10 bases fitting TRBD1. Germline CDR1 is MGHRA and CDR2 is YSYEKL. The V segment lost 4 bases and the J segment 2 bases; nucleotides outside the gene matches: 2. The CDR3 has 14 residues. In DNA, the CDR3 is TGCGCCAGCAGCCCTGGGACAGGGGCCTACGAGCAGTACTTC. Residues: CASSPGTGAYEQYF.

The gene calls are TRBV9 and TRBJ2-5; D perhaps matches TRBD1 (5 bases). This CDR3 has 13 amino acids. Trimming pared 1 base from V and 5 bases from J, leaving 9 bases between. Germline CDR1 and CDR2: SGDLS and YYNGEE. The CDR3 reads CASSVRGQETQYF. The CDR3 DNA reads TGTGCCAGCAGCGTAAGGGGTCAGGAGACCCAGTACTTC. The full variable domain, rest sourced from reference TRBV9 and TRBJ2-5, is DSGVTQTPKHLITATGQRVTLRCSPRSGDLSVYWYQQSLDQGLQFLIQYYNGEERAKGNILERFSAQQFPDLHSELNLSSLELGDSALYFCASSVRGQETQYFGPGTRLLVL.

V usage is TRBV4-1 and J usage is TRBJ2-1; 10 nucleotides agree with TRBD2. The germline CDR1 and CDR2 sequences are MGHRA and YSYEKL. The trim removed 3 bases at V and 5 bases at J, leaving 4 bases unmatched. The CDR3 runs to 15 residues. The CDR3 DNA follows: TGCGCCAGCAGCCACTGGACTAGCGGCAACAATGAGCAGTTCTTC. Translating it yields CASSHWTSGNNEQFF.

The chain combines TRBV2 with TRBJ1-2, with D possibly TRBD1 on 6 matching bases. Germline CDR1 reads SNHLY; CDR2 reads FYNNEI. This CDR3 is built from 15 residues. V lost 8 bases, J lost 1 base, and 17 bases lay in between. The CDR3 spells CASLPDRFNNYGYTF. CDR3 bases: TGTGCCAGCCTTCCCGACAGGTTCAATAACTATGGCTACACCTTC. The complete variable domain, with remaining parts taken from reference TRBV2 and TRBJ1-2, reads EPEVTQTPSHQVTQMGQEVILRCVPISNHLYFYWYRQILGQKVEFLVSFYNNEISEKSEIFDDQFSVERPDGSNFTLKIRSTKLEDSAMYFCASLPDRFNNYGYTFGSGTRLTVV.

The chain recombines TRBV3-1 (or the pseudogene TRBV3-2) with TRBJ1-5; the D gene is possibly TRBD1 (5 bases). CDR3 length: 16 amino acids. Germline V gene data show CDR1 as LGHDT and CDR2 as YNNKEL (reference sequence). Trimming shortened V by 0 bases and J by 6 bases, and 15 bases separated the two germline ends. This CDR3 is CASSQDLEGYGQPQHF. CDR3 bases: TGTGCCAGCAGCCAAGATCTGGAGGGGTACGGTCAGCCCCAGCATTTT.

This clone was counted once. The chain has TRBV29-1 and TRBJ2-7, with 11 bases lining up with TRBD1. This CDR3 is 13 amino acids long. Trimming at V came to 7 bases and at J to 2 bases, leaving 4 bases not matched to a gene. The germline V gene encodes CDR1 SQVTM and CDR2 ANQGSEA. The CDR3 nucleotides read TGCAGCGCCGGACAGGGGGCCGCCTACGAGCAGTACTTC. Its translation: CSAGQGAAYEQYF.

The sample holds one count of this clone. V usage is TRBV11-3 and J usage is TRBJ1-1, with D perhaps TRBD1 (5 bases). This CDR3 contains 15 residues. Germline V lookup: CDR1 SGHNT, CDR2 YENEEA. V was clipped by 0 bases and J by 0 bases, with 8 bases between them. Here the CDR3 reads CASSLEGPMNTEAFF. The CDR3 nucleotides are TGTGCCAGCAGCTTAGAGGGGCCCATGAACACTGAAGCTTTCTTT.

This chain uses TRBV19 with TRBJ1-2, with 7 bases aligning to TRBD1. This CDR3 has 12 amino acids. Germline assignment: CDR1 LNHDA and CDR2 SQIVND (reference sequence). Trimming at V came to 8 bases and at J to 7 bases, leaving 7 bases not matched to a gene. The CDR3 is CASYRGQAGYTF. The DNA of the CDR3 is TGTGCCAGTTACAGGGGACAAGCTGGCTACACCTTC.